This entry concerns a single T cell receptor beta chain. Germline V CDR1 and CDR2: SGHTA, FQGNSA. The V gene lost 0 bases and the J gene lost 3 bases, with 5 bases spanning the gap. This CDR3 contains 13 residues. This sample was included in a study of blood T cell repertoires in COVID-19. The protocol was immunoSEQ multiplex PCR, while the TCRdb copy is restricted to in-frame clones and leaves out a portion. The data contain a few hundred thousand clones, around 87% of them seen just once; the ten biggest clones take up approximately 10%. Sequenced input: peripheral blood. This clonotype originated in a woman aged 50 to 60 with COVID-19, enrolled during active disease. The rearrangement uses TRBV7-2 and TRBJ1-1, with D uncertain. As DNA, the CDR3 is TGTGCCAGCAGCTTAGCCCGTCACACTGAAGCTTTCTTT. Its protein product is CASSLARHTEAFF.